Listed below are T cell receptor beta chains from one sample, sequenced in a study of T cell responses to AZD1222 COVID-19 vaccine. Only in-frame clones appear in the TCRdb table, and some are missing; sequencing was by immunoSEQ multiplex PCR. Here the sample spans about 70,000 clones, approximately 90% being singletons. This specimen was peripheral blood, taken 28 days after the second AZD1222 dose. The receptors originated from an adult who received the AZD1222 COVID-19 vaccine. Each CDR3 is given with its conserved first and last residue. The D gene is left open where the match is weak. The size of a clone is reported for some rows only, either as once, few or many, or as a class for expanded clones.

j_gene	d_gene	abundance	v_gene	CDR3aa	CDR3nt
TRBJ2-1	-	-	TRBV7-9	CAGSQDVNEQFF	TGTGCCGGCAGCCAGGATGTCAATGAGCAGTTCTTC
TRBJ2-7	-	-	TRBV7-6	CASSPAFGGEQYF	TGTGCCAGCAGCCCAGCGTTCGGCGGCGAGCAGTACTTC
TRBJ1-1	-	-	TRBV7-3	CASSLARNGNTEAFF	TGTGCCAGCAGCTTAGCTCGTAACGGGAACACTGAAGCTTTCTTT
TRBJ1-1	TRBD1	-	TRBV2	CARDADRGAEAFF	TGTGCCAGGGACGCGGACAGGGGGGCTGAAGCTTTCTTT
TRBJ2-1	-	-	TRBV24-1	CATSDRRGRNEQFF	TGTGCCACCAGTGACCGCCGGGGCAGGAATGAGCAGTTCTTC
TRBJ2-5	TRBD2	once	TRBV5-1	CASSSITGGNQETQYF	TGCGCCAGCAGTTCGATTACGGGGGGGAACCAAGAGACCCAGTACTTC
TRBJ2-1	TRBD2	-	TRBV27	CASSLSRGAYNEQFF	TGTGCCAGCAGTTTGTCGCGGGGGGCCTACAATGAGCAGTTCTTC
TRBJ1-1	-	once	TRBV5-4	CASSFPGLEDTEAFF	TGTGCCAGCAGCTTCCCGGGGCTCGAGGACACTGAAGCTTTCTTT
TRBJ2-7	TRBD2	-	TRBV7-6	CASSSSGTRIYEQYF	TGTGCCAGCAGCTCTTCCGGGACTAGAATCTACGAGCAGTACTTC
TRBJ1-1	-	-	TRBV24-1	CAISEGTEAFF	TGTGCCATCTCGGAGGGCACTGAAGCTTTCTTT